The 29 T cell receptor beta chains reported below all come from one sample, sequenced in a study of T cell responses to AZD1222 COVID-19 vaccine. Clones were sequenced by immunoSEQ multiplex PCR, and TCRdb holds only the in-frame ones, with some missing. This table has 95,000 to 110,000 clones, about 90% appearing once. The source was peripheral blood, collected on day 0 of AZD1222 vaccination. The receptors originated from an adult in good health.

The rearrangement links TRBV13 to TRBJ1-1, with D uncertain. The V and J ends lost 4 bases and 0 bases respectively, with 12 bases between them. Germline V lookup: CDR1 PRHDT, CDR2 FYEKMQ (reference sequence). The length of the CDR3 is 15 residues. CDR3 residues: CASSSKGHMNTEAFF. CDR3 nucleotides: TGTGCCAGCAGCTCTAAGGGCCACATGAACACTGAAGCTTTCTTT. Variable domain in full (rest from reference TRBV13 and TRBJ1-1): AAGVIQSPRHLIKEKRETATLKCYPIPRHDTVYWYQQGPGQDPQFLISFYEKMQSDKGSIPDRFSAQQFSDYHSELNMSSLELGDSALYFCASSSKGHMNTEAFFGQGTRLTVV.

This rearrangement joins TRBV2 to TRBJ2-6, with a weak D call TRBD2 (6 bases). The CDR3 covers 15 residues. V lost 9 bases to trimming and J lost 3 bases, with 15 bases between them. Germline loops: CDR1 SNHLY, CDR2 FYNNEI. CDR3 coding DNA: TGTGCCAGGTCCCCTGGGCGGGATGGGGCCAACGTCCTGACTTTC. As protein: CARSPGRDGANVLTF. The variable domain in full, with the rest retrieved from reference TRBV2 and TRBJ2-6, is EPEVTQTPSHQVTQMGQEVILRCVPISNHLYFYWYRQILGQKVEFLVSFYNNEISEKSEIFDDQFSVERPDGSNFTLKIRSTKLEDSAMYFCARSPGRDGANVLTFGAGSRLTVL.

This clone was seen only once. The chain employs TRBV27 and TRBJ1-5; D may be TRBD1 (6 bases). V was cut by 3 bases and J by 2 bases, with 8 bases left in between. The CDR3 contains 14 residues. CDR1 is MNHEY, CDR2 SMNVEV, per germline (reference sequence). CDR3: CASSFAGGNQPQHF. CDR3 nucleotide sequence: TGTGCCAGCAGTTTTGCAGGGGGCAATCAGCCCCAGCATTTT.

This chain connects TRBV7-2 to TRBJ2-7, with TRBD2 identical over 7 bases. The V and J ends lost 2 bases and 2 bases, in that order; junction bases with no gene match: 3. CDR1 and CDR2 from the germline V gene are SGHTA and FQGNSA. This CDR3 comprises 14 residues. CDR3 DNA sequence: TGTGCCAGCAGCTTACGGGGGGAGGCCTACGAGCAGTACTTC. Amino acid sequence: CASSLRGEAYEQYF.

CDR3 residues: CASSGEQGAGNTIYF. The CDR3 bases are TGTGCCAGCAGTGGCGAACAGGGAGCTGGAAACACCATATATTTT. The gene calls are TRBV28 and TRBJ1-3, with D perhaps matching TRBD1 (6 bases). Between the trimmed V and J ends, which lost 5 bases and 2 bases, there was a span of 13 bases. The germline V gene has CDR1 MDHEN and CDR2 SYDVKM. The CDR3 runs to 15 residues.

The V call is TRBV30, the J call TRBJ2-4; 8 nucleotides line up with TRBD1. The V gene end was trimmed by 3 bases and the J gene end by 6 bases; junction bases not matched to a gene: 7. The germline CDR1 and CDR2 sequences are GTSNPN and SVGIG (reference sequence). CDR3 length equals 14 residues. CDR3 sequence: CAWSPQGVGNIQYF. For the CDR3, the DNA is TGTGCCTGGAGCCCACAGGGGGTAGGAAACATTCAGTACTTC.

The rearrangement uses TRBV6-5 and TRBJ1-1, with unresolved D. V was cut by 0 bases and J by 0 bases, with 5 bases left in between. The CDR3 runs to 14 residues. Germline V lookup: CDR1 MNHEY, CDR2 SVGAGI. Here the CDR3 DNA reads TGTGCCAGCAGTTACTCGAACCTGAACACTGAAGCTTTCTTT. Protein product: CASSYSNLNTEAFF.

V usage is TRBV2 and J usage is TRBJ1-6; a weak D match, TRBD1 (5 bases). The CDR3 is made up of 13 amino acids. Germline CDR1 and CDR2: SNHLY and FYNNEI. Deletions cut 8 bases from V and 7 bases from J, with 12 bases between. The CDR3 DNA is TGTGCCAGCCGGGGCACTAAAAATTCACCCCTCCACTTT. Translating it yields CASRGTKNSPLHF.

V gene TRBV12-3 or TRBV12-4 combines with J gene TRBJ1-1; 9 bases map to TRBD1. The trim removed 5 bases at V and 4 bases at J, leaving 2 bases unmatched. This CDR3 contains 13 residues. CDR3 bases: TGTGCCAGCAGTAACAGGGGGCTCACTGAAGCTTTCTTT. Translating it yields CASSNRGLTEAFF.

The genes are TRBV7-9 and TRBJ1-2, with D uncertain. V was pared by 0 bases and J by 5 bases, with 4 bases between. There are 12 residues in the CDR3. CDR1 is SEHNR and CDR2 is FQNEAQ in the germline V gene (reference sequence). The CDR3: CASSLAGYGYTF. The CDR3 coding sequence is TGTGCCAGCAGCTTAGCAGGGTATGGCTACACCTTC.

CDR3 nucleotide sequence: TGTGCCAGCAGTTTCGGGAACACTGAAGCTTTCTTT. This codes for CASSFGNTEAFF. The gene calls are TRBV6-2 or TRBV6-3 and TRBJ1-1, with D hard to call. Germline V CDR1 and CDR2: MNHEY, SVGEGT. V was clipped by 4 bases and J by 1 base, with 4 bases between them. The CDR3 length is 12 residues.

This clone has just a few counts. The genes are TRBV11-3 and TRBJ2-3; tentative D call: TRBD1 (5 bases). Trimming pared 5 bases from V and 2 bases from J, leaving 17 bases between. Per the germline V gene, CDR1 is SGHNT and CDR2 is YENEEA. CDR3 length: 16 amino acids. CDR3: CASSKDNGKNTDTQYF. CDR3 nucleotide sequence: TGTGCCAGCAGCAAGGACAATGGGAAAAACACAGATACGCAGTATTTT.

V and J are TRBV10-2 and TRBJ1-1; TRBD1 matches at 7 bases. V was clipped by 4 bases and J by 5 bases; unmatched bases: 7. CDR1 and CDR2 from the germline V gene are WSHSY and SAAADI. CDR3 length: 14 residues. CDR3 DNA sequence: TGCGCCAGCAGTGTTCCAGGGGGATGGACTGAAGCTTTCTTT. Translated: CASSVPGGWTEAFF.

The CDR3 spells CASTISRRASGYTF. The DNA of the CDR3 is TGTGCCAGTACTATCTCCCGGAGAGCGTCCGGCTACACCTTC. The chain joins TRBV19 to TRBJ1-2; no definite D call. Trimming left V 7 bases short and J 8 bases short, with 20 bases between. There are 14 residues in the CDR3. Per germline, CDR1 LNHDA and CDR2 SQIVND (reference sequence).

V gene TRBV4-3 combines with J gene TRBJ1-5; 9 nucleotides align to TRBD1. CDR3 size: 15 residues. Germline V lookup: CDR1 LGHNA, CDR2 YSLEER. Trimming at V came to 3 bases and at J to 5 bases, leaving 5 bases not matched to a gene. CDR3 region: CASSHPDRGYQPQHF. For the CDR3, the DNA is TGCGCCAGCAGCCATCCCGACAGGGGGTATCAGCCCCAGCATTTT.

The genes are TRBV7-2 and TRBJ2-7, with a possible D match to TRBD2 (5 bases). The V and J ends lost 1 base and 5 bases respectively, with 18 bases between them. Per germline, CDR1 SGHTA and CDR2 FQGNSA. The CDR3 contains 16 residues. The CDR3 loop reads CASSLERAGSGDEQYF. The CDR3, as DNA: TGTGCCAGCAGCTTAGAGAGGGCGGGCTCCGGGGACGAGCAGTACTTC.

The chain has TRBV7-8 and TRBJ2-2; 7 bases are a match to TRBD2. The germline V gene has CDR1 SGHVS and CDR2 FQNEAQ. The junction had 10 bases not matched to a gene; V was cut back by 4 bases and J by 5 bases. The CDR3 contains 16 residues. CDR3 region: CASSSRGQRGTGELFF. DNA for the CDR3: TGTGCCAGCAGCTCCCGGGGTCAGCGGGGAACCGGGGAGCTGTTTTTT.

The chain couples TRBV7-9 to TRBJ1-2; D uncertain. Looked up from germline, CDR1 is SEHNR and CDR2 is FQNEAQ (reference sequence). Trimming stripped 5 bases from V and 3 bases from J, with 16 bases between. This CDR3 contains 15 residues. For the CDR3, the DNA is TGTGCCAGCAGCCCCAGTGAGGGAGCCTACTATGGCTACACCTTC. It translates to CASSPSEGAYYGYTF.

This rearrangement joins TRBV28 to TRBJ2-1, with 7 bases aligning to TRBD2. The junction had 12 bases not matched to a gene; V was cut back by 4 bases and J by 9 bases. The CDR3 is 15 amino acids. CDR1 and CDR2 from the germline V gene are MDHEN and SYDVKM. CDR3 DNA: TGTGCCAGCAGTTCCGCTGGGGGGGGATTCGGTGAGCAGTTCTTC. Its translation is CASSSAGGGFGEQFF.

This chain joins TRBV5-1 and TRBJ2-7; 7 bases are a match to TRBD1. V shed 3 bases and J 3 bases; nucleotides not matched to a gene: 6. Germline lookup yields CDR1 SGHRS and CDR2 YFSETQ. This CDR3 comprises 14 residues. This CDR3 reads CASSSQGVVYEQYF. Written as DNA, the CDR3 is TGCGCCAGCAGCTCCCAGGGGGTGGTCTACGAGCAGTACTTC.

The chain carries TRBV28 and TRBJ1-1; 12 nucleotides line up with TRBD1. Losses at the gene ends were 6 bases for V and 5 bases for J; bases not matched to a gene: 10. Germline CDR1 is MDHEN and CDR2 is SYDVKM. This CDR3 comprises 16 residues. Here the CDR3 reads CASRAPGQGAVTEAFF. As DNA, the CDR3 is TGTGCCAGCAGAGCCCCGGGACAGGGGGCTGTTACTGAAGCTTTCTTT.

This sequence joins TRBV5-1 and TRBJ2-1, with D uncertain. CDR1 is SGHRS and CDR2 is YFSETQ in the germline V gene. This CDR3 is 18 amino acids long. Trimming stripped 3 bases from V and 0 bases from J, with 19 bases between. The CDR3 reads CASSSDSPFGSSYNEQFF. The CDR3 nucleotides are TGCGCCAGCAGCTCCGATTCCCCCTTCGGCTCCTCCTACAATGAGCAGTTCTTC.

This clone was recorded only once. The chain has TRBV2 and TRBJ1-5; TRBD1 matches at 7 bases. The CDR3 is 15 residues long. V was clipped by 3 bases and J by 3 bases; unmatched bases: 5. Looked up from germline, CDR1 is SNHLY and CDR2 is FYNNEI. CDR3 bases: TGTGCCAGCAGTGAGGACGGGACAGTCAATCAGCCCCAGCATTTT. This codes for CASSEDGTVNQPQHF.

The CDR3 bases are TGTGCCAGCAGCCATCAAGGGGACCGTTCACCCCTCCACTTT. Amino acids: CASSHQGDRSPLHF. The chain links TRBV3-1 (or the pseudogene TRBV3-2) to TRBJ1-6; D is possibly TRBD1 (5 bases). The CDR3 spans 14 residues. Trimming took 3 bases from V and 9 from J, leaving 12 bases between them. The V gene's germline CDR1 is LGHDT and CDR2 YNNKEL (reference sequence).

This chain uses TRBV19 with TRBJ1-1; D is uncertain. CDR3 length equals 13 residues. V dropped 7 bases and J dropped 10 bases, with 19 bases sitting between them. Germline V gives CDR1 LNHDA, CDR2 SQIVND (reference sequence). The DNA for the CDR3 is TGTGCCAGTAATCCTGATCGCCGCCCAGGAGCTTTCTTT. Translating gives CASNPDRRPGAFF.

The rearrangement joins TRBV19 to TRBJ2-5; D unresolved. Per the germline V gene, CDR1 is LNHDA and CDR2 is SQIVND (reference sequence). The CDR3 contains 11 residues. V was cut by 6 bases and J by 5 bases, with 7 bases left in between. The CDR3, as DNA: TGTGCCAGTAGCCAGTGGGAGACCCAGTACTTC. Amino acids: CASSQWETQYF.

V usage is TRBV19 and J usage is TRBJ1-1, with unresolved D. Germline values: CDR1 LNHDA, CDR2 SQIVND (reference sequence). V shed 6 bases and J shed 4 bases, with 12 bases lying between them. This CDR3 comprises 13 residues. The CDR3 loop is CASRWGGGTEAFF. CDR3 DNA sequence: TGTGCCAGTAGATGGGGTGGTGGCACTGAAGCTTTCTTT.

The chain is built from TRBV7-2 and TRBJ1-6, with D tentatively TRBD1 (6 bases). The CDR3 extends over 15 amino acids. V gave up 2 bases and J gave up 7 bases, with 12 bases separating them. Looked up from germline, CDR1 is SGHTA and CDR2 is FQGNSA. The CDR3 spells CASSLMGARNSPLHF. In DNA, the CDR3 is TGTGCCAGCAGCTTAATGGGGGCCCGGAATTCACCCCTCCACTTT.

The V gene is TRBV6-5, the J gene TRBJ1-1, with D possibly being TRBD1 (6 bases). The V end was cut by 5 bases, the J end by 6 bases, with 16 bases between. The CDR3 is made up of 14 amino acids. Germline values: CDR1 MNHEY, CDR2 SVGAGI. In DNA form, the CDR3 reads TGTGCCAGCAGTATGGACAGTGGGCCTTCTGAAGCTTTCTTT. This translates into CASSMDSGPSEAFF.